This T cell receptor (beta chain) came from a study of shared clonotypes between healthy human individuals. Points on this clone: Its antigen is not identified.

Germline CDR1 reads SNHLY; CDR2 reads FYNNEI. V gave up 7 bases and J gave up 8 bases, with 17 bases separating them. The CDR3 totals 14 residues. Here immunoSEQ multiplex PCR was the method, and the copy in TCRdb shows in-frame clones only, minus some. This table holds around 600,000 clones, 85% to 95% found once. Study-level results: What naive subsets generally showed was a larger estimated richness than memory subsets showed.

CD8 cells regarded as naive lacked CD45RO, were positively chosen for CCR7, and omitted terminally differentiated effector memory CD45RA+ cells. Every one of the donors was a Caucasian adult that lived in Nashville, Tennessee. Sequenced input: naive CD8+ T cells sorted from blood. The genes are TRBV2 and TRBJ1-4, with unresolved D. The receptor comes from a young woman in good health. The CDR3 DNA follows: TGTGCCAGCAAAAAAGTGGACGAAGTGGAAAAACTGTTTTTT. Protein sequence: CASKKVDEVEKLFF.